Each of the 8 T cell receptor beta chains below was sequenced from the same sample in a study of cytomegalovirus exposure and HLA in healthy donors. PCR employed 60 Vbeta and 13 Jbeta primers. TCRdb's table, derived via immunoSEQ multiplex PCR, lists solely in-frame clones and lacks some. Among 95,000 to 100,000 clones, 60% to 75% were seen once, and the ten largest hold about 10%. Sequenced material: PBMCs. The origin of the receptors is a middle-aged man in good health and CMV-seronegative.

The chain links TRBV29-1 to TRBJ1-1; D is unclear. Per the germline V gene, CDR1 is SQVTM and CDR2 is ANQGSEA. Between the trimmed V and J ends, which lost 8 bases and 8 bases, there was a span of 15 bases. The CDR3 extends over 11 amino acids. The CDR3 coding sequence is TGCAGCCCCATCCTCGTCCAGGAAGCTTTCTTT. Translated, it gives CSPILVQEAFF.

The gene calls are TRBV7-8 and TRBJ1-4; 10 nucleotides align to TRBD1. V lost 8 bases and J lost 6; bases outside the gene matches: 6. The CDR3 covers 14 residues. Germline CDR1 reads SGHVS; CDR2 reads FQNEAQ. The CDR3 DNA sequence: TGTGCCAGCGAAGCGGGGACAGGGGATGAAAAACTGTTTTTT. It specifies CASEAGTGDEKLFF.

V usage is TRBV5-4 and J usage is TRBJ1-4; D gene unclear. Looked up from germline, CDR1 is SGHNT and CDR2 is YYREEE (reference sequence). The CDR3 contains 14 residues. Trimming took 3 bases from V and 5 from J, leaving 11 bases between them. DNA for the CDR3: TGTGCCAGCAGCTCAACAGCAAACAATGAAAAACTGTTTTTT. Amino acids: CASSSTANNEKLFF.

The DNA of the CDR3 is TGTGCCAGCAGTGAAATGGTAGCGGGAGCGGGTGAGCAGTTCTTC. Amino acids: CASSEMVAGAGEQFF. The V call is TRBV2, the J call TRBJ2-1, with 9 bases that match TRBD2. This CDR3 is 15 amino acids long. CDR1 is SNHLY, CDR2 FYNNEI, per germline. J was trimmed by 9 bases and V by 2 bases; bases with no gene match: 8.

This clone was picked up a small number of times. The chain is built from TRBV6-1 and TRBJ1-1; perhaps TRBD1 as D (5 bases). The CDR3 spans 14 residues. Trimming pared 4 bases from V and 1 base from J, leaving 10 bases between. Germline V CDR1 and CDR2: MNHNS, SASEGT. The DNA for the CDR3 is TGTGCCAGCAGTGGAATAAGGGGGAACACTGAAGCTTTCTTT. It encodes CASSGIRGNTEAFF.

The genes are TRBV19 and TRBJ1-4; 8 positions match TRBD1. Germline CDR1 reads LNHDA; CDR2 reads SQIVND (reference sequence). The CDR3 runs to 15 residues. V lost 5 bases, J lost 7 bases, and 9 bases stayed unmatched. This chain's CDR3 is CASSDWTGRSEKLFF. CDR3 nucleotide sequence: TGTGCCAGTAGTGACTGGACAGGGAGAAGTGAAAAACTGTTTTTT.

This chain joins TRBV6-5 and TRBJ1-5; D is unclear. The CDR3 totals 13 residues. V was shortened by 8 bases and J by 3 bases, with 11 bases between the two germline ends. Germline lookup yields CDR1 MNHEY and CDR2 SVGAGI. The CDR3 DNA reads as TGTGCCAGCCGCGGCGGATACAATCAGCCCCAGCATTTT. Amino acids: CASRGGYNQPQHF.

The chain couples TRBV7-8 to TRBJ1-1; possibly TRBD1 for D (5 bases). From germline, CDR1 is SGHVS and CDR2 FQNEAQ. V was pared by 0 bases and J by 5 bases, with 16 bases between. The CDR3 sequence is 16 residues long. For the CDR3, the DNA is TGTGCCAGCAGCTTAGCGGCGGGGCTTATTCGGACTGAAGCTTTCTTT. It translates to CASSLAAGLIRTEAFF. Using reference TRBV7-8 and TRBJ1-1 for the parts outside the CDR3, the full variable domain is GAGVSQSPRYKVAKRGQDVALRCDPISGHVSLFWYQQALGQGPEFLTYFQNEAQLDKSGLPSDRFFAERPEGSVSTLKIQRTQQEDSAVYLCASSLAAGLIRTEAFFGQGTRLTVV.